This T cell receptor beta chain was recovered during a study of T cells in Graves' hyperthyroidism and ophthalmopathy. The germline V and J ends were trimmed by 7 bases and 9 bases, with 18 bases remaining between them. The CDR3 runs to 14 residues. Germline V gene data show CDR1 as MNHEY and CDR2 as SVGEGT. Amplified TCR beta CDR3 regions came from RNA transcripts. Researchers ran a first-round RT-PCR on the TCR CDR3 using the HTBI primer set. TCRdb used MiXCR to reprocess the multiplex PCR reads, holding one entry per CDR3 protein. The table includes 300,000 or so distinct CDR3 sequences, more than 15% detected once. This clonotype was seen only a few times. Its antigen is unidentified. The PBMCs were sourced from fresh peripheral blood (approximately 9 ml). Study-wide results and limits: Among clonotypes expanded in thyroid above 0.001, most were also found in blood. A 13 V-J signature model discriminated ophthalmopathy versus stable hyperthyroidism.

Sequences were obtained from blood. This TCR was sampled from a woman aged 60-75 years with Graves' ophthalmopathy. The chain links TRBV6-2 or TRBV6-3 to TRBJ1-4; unclear D gene. The CDR3: CASTPDPRTKKLFF. As DNA, the CDR3 is TGTGCCAGCACTCCCGACCCGCGGACGAAAAAACTGTTTTTT.